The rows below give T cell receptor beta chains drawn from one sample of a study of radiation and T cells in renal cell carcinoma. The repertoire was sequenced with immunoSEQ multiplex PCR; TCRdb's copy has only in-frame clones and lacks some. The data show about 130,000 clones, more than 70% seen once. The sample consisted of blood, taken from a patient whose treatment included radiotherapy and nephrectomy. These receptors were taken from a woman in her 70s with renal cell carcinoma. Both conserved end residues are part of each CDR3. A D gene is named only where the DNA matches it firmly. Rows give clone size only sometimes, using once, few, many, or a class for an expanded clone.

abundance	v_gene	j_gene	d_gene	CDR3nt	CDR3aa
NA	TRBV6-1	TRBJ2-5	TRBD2	TGTGCCAGCAGTGCGTCGGGGGGGATTGGGGAGACCCAGTACTTC	CASSASGGIGETQYF
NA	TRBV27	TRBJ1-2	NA	TGTGCCAGCAGTTTATCGAACGGGGGATATGGCTACACCTTC	CASSLSNGGYGYTF
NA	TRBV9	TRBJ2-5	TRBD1	TGTGCCAGCAGCCCTCGACAGGGGTCGAGGGAGCAGTACTTC	CASSPRQGSREQYF
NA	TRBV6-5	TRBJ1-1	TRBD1	TGTGCCAGCAGTTACAAGGGACAGGGGGCAACTGAAGCTTTCTTT	CASSYKGQGATEAFF
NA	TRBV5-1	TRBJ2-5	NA	TGCGCCAGCAGCGAGTGGAGGGGACAAGAGACCCAGTACTTC	CASSEWRGQETQYF
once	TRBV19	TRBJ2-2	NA	TGTGCCAGTAGTACATTGGTCACCGGGGAGCTGTTTTTT	CASSTLVTGELFF
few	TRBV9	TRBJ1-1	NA	TGTGCCAGCAGCGTAGGTGCAGGGGCTGAAGCTTTCTTT	CASSVGAGAEAFF
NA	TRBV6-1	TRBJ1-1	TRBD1	TGTGCCAGCATAAAGGACAGGGCGAACACTGAAGCTTTCTTT	CASIKDRANTEAFF
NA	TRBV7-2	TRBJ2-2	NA	TGTGCCAGCAGCTTAGAGGGGTATGCGGGGGCGACCGGGGAGCTGTTTTTT	CASSLEGYAGATGELFF
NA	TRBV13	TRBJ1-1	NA	TGTGCCAGCAGCTTAGGCAGGAAGAACACTGAAGCTTTCTTT	CASSLGRKNTEAFF
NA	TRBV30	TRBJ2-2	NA	TGTGCCTGGAGTGTACTCGGGACCACCGGGGAGCTGTTTTTT	CAWSVLGTTGELFF
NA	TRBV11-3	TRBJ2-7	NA	TGTGCCAGCAGCTTTCGACAGTTACCCTACGAGCAGTACTTC	CASSFRQLPYEQYF
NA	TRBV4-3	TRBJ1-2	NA	TGCGCCAGCAGCCAAGATCCGGGGACCAGTAGCGGCCTTAACTATGGCTACACCTTC	CASSQDPGTSSGLNYGYTF
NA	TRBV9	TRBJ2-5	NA	TGTGCCAGCAGCGTAGATCTGGGGGGCTCGCTAGAGACCCAGTACTTC	CASSVDLGGSLETQYF
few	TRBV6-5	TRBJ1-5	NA	TGTGCCAGCAGTGACAACAGGCTCCAGCCCCAGCATTTT	CASSDNRLQPQHF
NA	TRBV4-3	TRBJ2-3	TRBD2	TGCGCCAGCAGCGACCAACGCCGCGGGGGGCGGGATACGCAGTATTTT	CASSDQRRGGRDTQYF
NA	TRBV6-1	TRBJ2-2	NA	TGTGCCAGCAGTACAGCGGTGGGGGAGCTGTTTTTT	CASSTAVGELFF
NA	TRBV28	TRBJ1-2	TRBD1	TGTGCCATCTCAAACCGGGACAGGGGCAATTATGGCTACACCTTC	CAISNRDRGNYGYTF
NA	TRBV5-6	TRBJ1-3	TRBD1	TGTGCCAGCAGCTTCCGGACAGGGGGTGGAAACACCATATATTTT	CASSFRTGGGNTIYF
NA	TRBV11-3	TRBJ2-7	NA	TGTGCCAGCAGCCCACATGGACCGGTGGATTACGAGCAGTACTTC	CASSPHGPVDYEQYF
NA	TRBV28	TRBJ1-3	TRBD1	TGTGCCAGCAGTCCCTCAGGGGGATTTGGAAACACCATATATTTT	CASSPSGGFGNTIYF
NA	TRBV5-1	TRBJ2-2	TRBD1	TGCGCCAGCAGCTTAAACAGGGGGCGCTTATCCGGGGAGCTGTTTTTT	CASSLNRGRLSGELFF
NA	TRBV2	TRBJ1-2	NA	TGTGCCAGCAGTGAAGCGAGTTTGGGTAGGGCTTCTGGCTACACCTTC	CASSEASLGRASGYTF
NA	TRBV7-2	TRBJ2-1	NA	TGTGCCAGCAGCCCCCCTTTCTTGGAGCAGTTCTTC	CASSPPFLEQFF
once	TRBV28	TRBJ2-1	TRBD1	TGTGCCAGCAGCTTAGCCCGGGACAGGGAGGGCAATGAGCAGTTCTTC	CASSLARDREGNEQFF
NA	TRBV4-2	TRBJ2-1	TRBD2	TGTGCCAGCAGCCAAGATTTAGCGGGGGGTGGTGAGCAGTTCTTC	CASSQDLAGGGEQFF
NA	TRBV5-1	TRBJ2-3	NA	TGCGCCAGCAGCTTTGAAAGAAACACAGATACGCAGTATTTT	CASSFERNTDTQYF
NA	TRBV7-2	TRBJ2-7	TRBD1	TGTGCCAGCAGCTCCGCCGGGACAGGGGCCTACGAGCAGTACTTC	CASSSAGTGAYEQYF
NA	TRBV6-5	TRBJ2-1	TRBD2	TGTGCCAGCACTAAAGCGGGGGGGGCCCTTGAGCAGTTCTTC	CASTKAGGALEQFF
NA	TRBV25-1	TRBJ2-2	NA	TGTGCCAGCAGTACCCCGACAGTCACCGGGGAGCTGTTTTTT	CASSTPTVTGELFF
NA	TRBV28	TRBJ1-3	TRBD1	TGTGCCAGCAGTTCACTCGTTCCCGGGACAGGGGCTGGAAACACCATATATTTT	CASSSLVPGTGAGNTIYF
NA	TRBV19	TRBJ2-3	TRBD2	TGTGCCAGTAGTATGAGGGCGGGGGGGCAAGATACGCAGTATTTT	CASSMRAGGQDTQYF
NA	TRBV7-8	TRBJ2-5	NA	TGTGCCAGCAGCTTAGTCGGGGGTAGCGGTTACGGAAAGACCCAGTACTTC	CASSLVGGSGYGKTQYF
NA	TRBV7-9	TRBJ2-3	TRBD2	TGTGCCAGCAGCTTATATAGCGGGGGAGGTTCGGATACGCAGTATTTT	CASSLYSGGGSDTQYF
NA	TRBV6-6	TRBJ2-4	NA	TGTGCCAGCAGTTACTCTGTAGCGGAAGCCAAAAACATTCAGTACTTC	CASSYSVAEAKNIQYF
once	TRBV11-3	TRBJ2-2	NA	TGTGCCAGCAGCTTCAGGGGCAACACCGGGGAGCTGTTTTTT	CASSFRGNTGELFF
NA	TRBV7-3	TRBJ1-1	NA	TGTGCCAGCAGCAACGACTGGAACACTGAAGCTTTCTTT	CASSNDWNTEAFF